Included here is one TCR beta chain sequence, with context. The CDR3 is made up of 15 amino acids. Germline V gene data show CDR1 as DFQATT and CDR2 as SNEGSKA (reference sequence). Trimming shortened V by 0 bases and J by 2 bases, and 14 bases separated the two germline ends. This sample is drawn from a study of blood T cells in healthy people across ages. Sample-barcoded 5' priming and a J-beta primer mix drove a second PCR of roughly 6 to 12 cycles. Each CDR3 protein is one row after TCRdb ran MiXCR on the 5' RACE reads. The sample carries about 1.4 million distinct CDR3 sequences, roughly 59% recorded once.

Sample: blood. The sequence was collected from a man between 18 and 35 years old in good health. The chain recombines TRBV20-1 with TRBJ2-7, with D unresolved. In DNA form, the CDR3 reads TGCAGTGCTAGAGATGCAGACCGGAGTACCTACGAGCAGTACTTC. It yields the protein CSARDADRSTYEQYF.